These T cell receptor beta chains were read from a single sample in a study of T-cell memory formation after mild COVID-19. Via MiXCR, TCRdb re-called the 5' RACE reads, giving one row per CDR3 protein. This sample has roughly 130,000 distinct CDR3 sequences, with less than 6.5% found just once. Sequenced input: PBMCs or a T cell subset sorted from them (not recorded which). These receptors were taken from an adult woman who had mild COVID-19 (a few samples of this study predate the infection). Cell type and time point are not known. The CDR3 runs from the conserved cysteine through the conserved F or W. The order of the fields is D gene, CDR3 length, clone size, J gene, V gene, CDR3 protein, CDR3 DNA. The D gene is left open where the match is weak. For some rows the clone size is stated as once, few or many, or as a class when expanded; others skip it.

>-|11|few|TRBJ1-1|TRBV20-1
CSARDPGEAFF
TGCAGTGCTAGAGACCCGGGTGAAGCTTTCTTT
>TRBD1|15|-|TRBJ2-5|TRBV6-5
CASSYSDRVGGTQYF
TGTGCCAGCAGTTACTCAGACAGGGTTGGAGGGACCCAGTACTTC
>-|14|few|TRBJ1-2|TRBV9
CASSPTEANYGYTF
TGTGCCAGCAGCCCGACGGAAGCTAACTATGGCTACACCTTC
>-|14|-|TRBJ1-5|TRBV5-1
CASSLGNSPGPQHF
TGCGCCAGCAGCTTGGGCAACAGCCCCGGGCCCCAGCATTTT
>-|15|-|TRBJ2-4|TRBV4-2
CASSRKDREGNIQYF
TGTGCCAGCAGCCGAAAGGACAGGGAGGGAAACATTCAGTACTTC
>-|12|few|TRBJ1-4|TRBV29-1
CSVAGVNEKLFF
TGCAGCGTTGCCGGAGTAAATGAAAAACTGTTTTTT
>TRBD1|15|many|TRBJ1-2|TRBV20-1
CSARPRQGVGYGYTF
TGCAGTGCTAGACCCCGACAGGGGGTGGGCTATGGCTACACCTTC
>-|15|many|TRBJ1-2|TRBV12-3/TRBV12-4
CASSLSNEGIGGYTF
TGTGCCAGCAGTTTATCTAATGAGGGGATAGGTGGCTACACCTTC
>TRBD1|15|many|TRBJ2-3|TRBV5-1
CASSLRGLSTDTQYF
TGCGCCAGCAGCTTGAGGGGGCTTAGCACAGATACGCAGTATTTT
>TRBD2|14|medium-sized|TRBJ2-1|TRBV6-4
CASSDSGGSNEQFF
TGTGCCAGCAGTGACTCCGGGGGGAGCAATGAGCAGTTCTTC
>TRBD1|14|-|TRBJ2-7|TRBV27
CASSSRTGVLEQYF
TGTGCCAGCAGTTCCAGGACAGGAGTCCTCGAGCAGTACTTC
>-|14|few|TRBJ2-1|TRBV7-6
CASSPGTSSNEQFF
TGTGCCAGCAGCCCCGGGACTTCAAGCAATGAGCAGTTCTTC
>-|13|many|TRBJ2-1|TRBV7-3
CASSLMGYNEQFF
TGTGCCAGCAGCTTAATGGGCTACAATGAGCAGTTCTTC
>TRBD2|15|many|TRBJ2-5|TRBV20-1
CSASPLAGAQETQYF
TGCAGTGCTAGTCCGCTAGCGGGGGCCCAAGAGACCCAGTACTTC
>TRBD1|14|few|TRBJ1-2|TRBV7-7
CASSSTGQIYGYTF
TGTGCCAGCAGCTCCACGGGACAGATTTATGGCTACACCTTC
>TRBD1|16|-|TRBJ2-1|TRBV5-1
CASRSQGAGSYNEQFF
TGCGCCAGCAGATCCCAGGGGGCGGGCTCCTACAATGAGCAGTTCTTC
>-|13|few|TRBJ1-1|TRBV20-1
CSASEYHTTEAFF
TGCAGTGCTAGTGAGTATCACACCACTGAAGCTTTCTTT
>-|17|few|TRBJ2-1|TRBV7-3
CASSLGSPVGRNNEQFF
TGTGCCAGCAGCTTAGGGAGCCCCGTTGGTAGGAACAATGAGCAGTTCTTC
>-|15|many|TRBJ2-2|TRBV29-1
CSVLGGSGNTGELFF
TGCAGCGTTTTGGGGGGCTCGGGGAACACCGGGGAGCTGTTTTTT
>-|13|-|TRBJ2-7|TRBV2
CASSGGVSYEQYF
TGTGCCAGCAGCGGAGGGGTCTCTTACGAGCAGTACTTC
>-|14|-|TRBJ1-2|TRBV7-9
CASSLVQGNYGYTF
TGTGCCAGCAGCTTAGTCCAGGGGAACTATGGCTACACCTTC
>-|11|-|TRBJ1-1|TRBV6-5
CASTQGSEAFF
TGTGCCAGCACCCAGGGGAGTGAAGCTTTCTTT
>-|15|few|TRBJ2-6|TRBV6-6
CASLVQGTGANVLTF
TGTGCCAGCCTAGTCCAGGGAACTGGGGCCAACGTCCTGACTTTC
>TRBD2|19|many|TRBJ2-1|TRBV7-9
CASRPDGLAGGVKNNEQFF
TGTGCCAGCAGGCCTGACGGATTAGCGGGAGGTGTTAAGAACAATGAGCAGTTCTTC